Following are 19 T cell receptor beta chains from one sample sequenced in a study of molecular identifiers for immune sequencing clone quantification. TCRdb analysed the PCR reads with MiXCR anew, one entry per CDR3 protein. The sample gives over 300,000 distinct CDR3 sequences, roughly a quarter of which show up once; 0.7% to 0.95% is in the top ten. Sequenced sample: naive CD8+ T cells from blood, with Jurkat cell RNA spiked in. The subset is: FACS-sorted CD8+CD4-CCR7+CD45RA+ naive T cells. The receptors originated from a human donor in good health. Some libraries in this study had Jurkat cell RNA spiked in.

In the case of this clonotype: One base away lies a much larger clone, so this may be a sequencing read error. The chain is built from TRBV19 and TRBJ1-5; tentatively, D is TRBD1 (6 bases). This CDR3 has 15 residues. Between the trimmed V and J ends, which lost 1 base and 9 bases, there was a span of 16 bases. Germline CDR1 LNHDA, CDR2 SQIVND (reference sequence). In nucleotides, the CDR3 is TGTGCCAGTAGTATAGTATCGGGGGGCGCGGCGCCCCAGCATTTT. It is translated as CASSIVSGGAAPQHF.

This chain links TRBV2 with TRBJ2-2, with no clear D. With 7 bases removed from V and 1 base from J, the gap between germline ends came to 16 bases. This CDR3 spans 16 amino acids. Germline lookup yields CDR1 SNHLY and CDR2 FYNNEI. The CDR3 DNA sequence: TGTGCCAGCATTTCGACGGTAGATGAGAACACCGGGGAGCTGTTTTTT. This gives the protein CASISTVDENTGELFF.

Worth noting for this clonotype: The junction differs from germline at one of its ends, possibly a read error. The rearrangement uses TRBV30 and TRBJ2-1; D is perhaps TRBD2 (6 bases). The germline V gene has CDR1 GTSNPN and CDR2 SVGIG (reference sequence). The CDR3 contains 14 residues. The CDR3 sequence is CAWGGSGEYNGQFF. The CDR3 coding sequence is TGTGCCTGGGGAGGGTCGGGGGAGTACAATGGGCAGTTCTTC. The whole variable domain, filled in from reference TRBV30 and TRBJ2-1, reads SQTIHQWPATLVQPVGSPLSLECTVEGTSNPNLYWYRQAAGRGLQLLFYSVGIGQISSEVPQNLSASRPQDRQFILSSKKLLLSDSGFYLCAWGGSGEYNGQFFGPGTRLTVL.

This clonotype was counted many times. The genes are TRBV7-9 and TRBJ2-5, with TRBD2 as a possible D gene (5 bases). The length of the CDR3 is 14 residues. Germline V gene sequence: CDR1 SEHNR, CDR2 FQNEAQ (reference sequence). V lost 5 bases and J lost 2, with 12 bases in between. CDR3 loop: CASSRTPGQETQYF. The CDR3 nucleotides read TGTGCCAGCAGCCGAACACCGGGGCAAGAGACCCAGTACTTC.

Note on this clonotype: The junction departs from germline at one end; a sequencing error may be responsible. The CDR3 nucleotides are TGCGGTGCTAGAGAAAAGGGGGGTGGCGGGGGGCCGGCTGATACGCAGTATTTT. It encodes CGAREKGGGGGPADTQYF. This sequence joins TRBV20-1 and TRBJ2-3, with 8 nucleotides matching TRBD2. Per the germline V gene, CDR1 is DFQATT and CDR2 is SNEGSKA (reference sequence). CDR3 length: 18 amino acids.

To note about this clonotype: A much larger clonotype is one base distant, so this may be a read error. The rearrangement joins TRBV30 to TRBJ1-5; D uncertain. This CDR3 is 11 amino acids long. Trimming removed 2 bases from V and 6 bases from J, with 5 bases in between. The germline CDR1 and CDR2 sequences are GTSNPN and SVGIG (reference sequence). The CDR3 coding sequence is TGTGCCTGGAGTCACAGTCAGCCCCAGCATTTT. It codes for CAWSHSQPQHF.

The chain joins TRBV25-1 to TRBJ2-3; 7 nucleotides line up with TRBD2. The CDR3 covers 15 residues. V shed 3 bases and J 2 bases; nucleotides not matched to a gene: 5. The germline V gene has CDR1 MGHDK and CDR2 SYGVNS. The CDR3 loop reads CASSEGREPTDTQYF. The CDR3 DNA sequence: TGTGCCAGCAGTGAGGGGCGGGAGCCCACAGATACGCAGTATTTT. Full variable domain (remainder filled in from reference TRBV25-1 and TRBJ2-3): EADIYQTPRYLVIGTGKKITLECSQTMGHDKMYWYQQDPGMELHLIHYSYGVNSTEKGDLSSESTVSRIRTEHFPLTLESARPSHTSQYLCASSEGREPTDTQYFGPGTRLTVL.

The sample holds many counts of this clonotype. The chain couples TRBV7-9 to TRBJ1-1, with TRBD1 matching over 12 bases. There are 15 residues in the CDR3. Germline V gives CDR1 SEHNR, CDR2 FQNEAQ (reference sequence). After removal of 3 bases from V and 3 bases from J, the junction contained 2 bases not matched to a gene. CDR3 loop: CASSLGQGADTEAFF. CDR3 nucleotides: TGTGCCAGCAGCTTGGGACAGGGGGCGGACACTGAAGCTTTCTTT.

This clonotype has just a few counts. The V call is TRBV6-2 or TRBV6-3, the J call TRBJ2-3; 7 bases map to TRBD2. CDR3 size: 14 residues. Losses at the gene ends were 4 bases for V and 6 bases for J; bases not matched to a gene: 7. The germline V gene has CDR1 MNHEY and CDR2 SVGEGT. The CDR3 nucleotides are TGTGCCAGCAGTTCGATCGGGACTATCGATACGCAGTATTTT. Its translation: CASSSIGTIDTQYF.

Of note for this clonotype: A read error is possible here, since a much larger clone lies one base away. The V and J genes are TRBV5-1 and TRBJ2-1; 13 bases are shared with TRBD2. The ends lost 5 bases at V and 8 bases at J; junction bases unmatched: 4. This CDR3 contains 14 residues. In germline, CDR1 is SGHRS, CDR2 YFSETQ. CDR3 amino acids: CASRGTSGNHEQFF. CDR3 nucleotide sequence: TGCGCCAGCAGAGGGACTAGCGGGAACCATGAGCAGTTCTTC.

This clonotype was counted between two and nine times. V and J are TRBV5-5 and TRBJ2-7; the D gene is possibly TRBD1 (5 bases). Germline V CDR1 and CDR2: SGHKS, YYEKEE (reference sequence). V lost 0 bases, J lost 2 bases, and 9 bases lay in between. The CDR3 contains 14 residues. CDR3 nucleotide sequence: TGTGCCAGCAGCTTGGCGGCAGGGCCCTACGAGCAGTACTTC. It codes for CASSLAAGPYEQYF. Looking up the rest from reference TRBV5-5 and TRBJ2-7 gives the full variable domain: DAGVTQSPTHLIKTRGQQVTLRCSPISGHKSVSWYQQVLGQGPQFIFQYYEKEERGRGNFPDRFSARQFPNYSSELNVNALLLGDSALYLCASSLAAGPYEQYFGPGTRLTVT.

V gene TRBV12-5 combines with J gene TRBJ1-5; perhaps TRBD1 as D (6 bases). Trimming cost V 6 bases and J 0 bases, with 9 bases left between them. CDR3 length: 14 amino acids. The germline V gene has CDR1 LGHNT and CDR2 FRNRAP. CDR3 in DNA: TGTGCTAGTGGGAGGGGGAATAGCAATCAGCCCCAGCATTTT. This encodes CASGRGNSNQPQHF.

There are many counts of this clonotype. The chain recombines TRBV4-1 with TRBJ2-3; D is ambiguous. Germline CDR1 is MGHRA and CDR2 is YSYEKL. This CDR3 is built from 13 residues. With 0 bases removed from V and 1 base from J, the gap between germline ends came to 2 bases. The CDR3 sequence is CASSQDGTDTQYF. CDR3 coding DNA: TGCGCCAGCAGCCAAGATGGCACAGATACGCAGTATTTT.

The sample holds many counts of this clonotype. The chain combines TRBV4-1 with TRBJ1-5, with a tentative D call TRBD1 (6 bases). This CDR3 has 15 amino acids. CDR1 is MGHRA, CDR2 YSYEKL, per germline. Between the trimmed V and J ends, which lost 0 bases and 6 bases, there was a span of 12 bases. The CDR3 sequence: CASSQDRGTAQPQHF. CDR3 nucleotide sequence: TGCGCCAGCAGCCAAGATAGGGGGACGGCTCAGCCCCAGCATTTT.

This clonotype was seen a few times. The rearrangement links TRBV12-3 or TRBV12-4 to TRBJ2-5; TRBD1 is a possible D gene (5 bases). V was shortened by 6 bases and J by 5 bases, with 13 bases between the two germline ends. The CDR3 is made up of 13 amino acids. CDR3 bases: TGTGCCAGCAGAACCCGACAGCCGGAGACCCAGTACTTC. It specifies CASRTRQPETQYF.

At least ten counts were recorded for this clonotype. The rearrangement joins TRBV27 to TRBJ2-3, with D perhaps matching TRBD1 (5 bases). Germline V gene data show CDR1 as MNHEY and CDR2 as SMNVEV (reference sequence). V gave up 0 bases and J gave up 4 bases, with 11 bases separating them. The CDR3 runs 15 residues. CDR3 loop: CASSLSTLGADTQYF. CDR3 bases: TGTGCCAGCAGTTTATCCACCTTAGGGGCAGATACGCAGTATTTT.

Turning to this clonotype: One end of the junction is discordant with germline, which a read error may explain. This chain connects TRBV7-9 to TRBJ2-3; 8 bases agree with TRBD2. The CDR3 totals 16 residues. The germline gives CDR1 SEHNR, CDR2 FQNEAQ (reference sequence). The CDR3 coding sequence is TGTGCCAGCAGCTTAGTGGCGGGAGGACACACATATACGCAGTATTTT. Translated: CASSLVAGGHTYTQYF.

In this sample, this clonotype turned up many times. The rearrangement uses TRBV4-1 and TRBJ2-7; D gene unclear. V lost 0 bases to trimming and J lost 6 bases, with 18 bases between them. There are 16 residues in the CDR3. Per germline, CDR1 MGHRA and CDR2 YSYEKL. Written as DNA, the CDR3 is TGCGCCAGCAGCCAAGATGTGATATCCCGACCCGGCGAGCAGTACTTC. It translates to CASSQDVISRPGEQYF.

This clonotype was seen at least ten times. The V call is TRBV19, the J call TRBJ2-7, with D perhaps matching TRBD2 (6 bases). Germline values: CDR1 LNHDA, CDR2 SQIVND (reference sequence). CDR3 length: 14 residues. Trimming removed 2 bases at V and 4 bases at J, with 12 bases between. The CDR3 spells CASSISFGGYEQYF. The DNA for the CDR3 is TGTGCCAGTAGTATATCGTTCGGGGGTTACGAGCAGTACTTC.